The next 8 T cell receptor beta chains were all read from a single sample in a study of blood T cells in healthy people across ages. Next came a second PCR, run for about 6 to 11 cycles, which used a sample-barcoded 5' primer along with a J-beta primer mix. Each CDR3 protein is one row after TCRdb ran MiXCR on the 5' RACE reads. Of approximately 780,000 distinct CDR3 sequences listed, under 30% are singletons. This sample was also put to use in a study of T cells of mothers and their children.

The material sequenced was blood. The receptors originated from a boy aged 5-17 years in good health.

Only a few counts were recorded for this clonotype. The chain joins TRBV2 to TRBJ2-5, with D perhaps matching TRBD2 (6 bases). The CDR3 is 14 amino acids. With 7 bases removed from V and 5 bases from J, the gap between germline ends came to 17 bases. The germline gives CDR1 SNHLY, CDR2 FYNNEI. The CDR3 region is CASKVGGGGETQYF. The CDR3 nucleotides are TGTGCCAGCAAAGTCGGCGGTGGGGGGGAGACCCAGTACTTC.

The chain links TRBV4-1 to TRBJ1-1; TRBD1 agrees at 7 bases. The germline gives CDR1 MGHRA, CDR2 YSYEKL. Trimming removed 4 bases from V and 4 bases from J; junction bases left unmatched: 9. The CDR3 is made up of 15 amino acids. The CDR3 reads CASSPSDRVGTEAFF. The CDR3 DNA follows: TGCGCCAGCAGCCCATCCGACAGGGTGGGCACTGAAGCTTTCTTT.

This chain joins TRBV20-1 and TRBJ2-7; 7 bases fit TRBD2. Germline assignment: CDR1 DFQATT and CDR2 SNEGSKA (reference sequence). The CDR3 length is 13 residues. V dropped 3 bases and J dropped 3; count of bases not matched to a gene: 5. The CDR3 DNA reads as TGCAGTGCTAGGCCCAGCGGGGTCTACGAGCAGTACTTC. This codes for CSARPSGVYEQYF.

This clonotype was seen only a few times. This chain joins TRBV28 and TRBJ2-7; D might be TRBD2 (6 bases). The germline CDR1 and CDR2 sequences are MDHEN and SYDVKM. V was shortened by 6 bases and J by 7 bases, with 22 bases between the two germline ends. CDR3 length equals 15 residues. CDR3 in DNA: TGTGCCAGCAGATTCACCGGGACCACCGCGGGGGAGCAGTACTTC. Translated: CASRFTGTTAGEQYF.

The chain uses TRBV12-1 and TRBJ1-1. TRBV12-1 is a listed pseudogene. CDR3 length equals 12 residues. In DNA form, the CDR3 reads TGTGCCAGCAGCCCTCCAAGGACTGAAGCTTTCTTT. This sequence encodes CASSPPRTEAFF.

This clonotype was recorded a few times. J is TRBJ2-7 and V is TRBV30; TRBD2 aligns across 11 bases. Germline loops: CDR1 GTSNPN, CDR2 SVGIG (reference sequence). The CDR3 is made up of 13 amino acids. Germline trimming cut 7 bases from V and 2 bases from J; bases unmatched to any gene: 4. CDR3 residues: CALTSGETYEQYF. CDR3 nucleotide sequence: TGTGCCTTGACTAGCGGGGAAACCTACGAGCAGTACTTC.

This clonotype was counted a few times. The rearrangement links TRBV7-6 to TRBJ2-2; the match to TRBD1 covers 7 bases. J gave up 2 bases and V 7 bases, and 13 bases lay outside the gene matches. The V gene's germline CDR1 is SGHVS and CDR2 FNYEAQ. The CDR3 sequence is 17 residues long. CDR3 nucleotide sequence: TGTGCCAGCAACCTGGCCTCGGGACAGCTTAACACCGGGGAGCTGTTTTTT. Translation gives CASNLASGQLNTGELFF.

The chain carries TRBV15 and TRBJ2-1; D unresolved. The J call may be in error: the DNA end matches TRBJ2-5 better. The CDR3 length is 15 residues. Germline-derived CDR1 and CDR2 are LNHNV and YYDKDF (reference sequence). Here the CDR3 reads CATSRDWAAEETQYF. For the CDR3, the DNA is TGTGCCACCAGCAGAGATTGGGCGGCCGAGGAGACCCAGTACTTC.